The 5 T cell receptor beta chains below come from one sample, sequenced in a study of T cells after yellow fever vaccination (dated by TCRdb to between 2019 and 2020). The protocol used for the library was 5' RACE. Reads for this sample came from an Illumina HiSeq 2500. TCRdb reprocessed the public reads (quality trimming at Q25 with fastp, clone calling with MiXCR) and kept in-frame beta chains. Rows with one shared CDR3 protein collapse into an entry with the most common genes and DNA. The sample table holds about 330,000 distinct CDR3 sequences, of which roughly 8.4% were seen once. The ten biggest clones cover roughly 15% of the sample. According to the study, the label for this sample's treatment or condition signals: live attenuated yellow fever vaccine strain. The sequencing used PBMCs, collected 45 days after the first yellow fever vaccination. Receptor source: a man between 18 and 29 years old who received the YFV17D yellow fever vaccine.

This sequence joins TRBV7-3 and TRBJ2-5; TRBD2 aligns across 9 bases. The CDR3 consists of 15 residues. V was pared by 1 base and J by 2 bases, with 2 bases of the junction left unmatched. The germline CDR1 and CDR2 sequences are SGHTA and FQGTGA. CDR3 in amino acids: CASSLIAGVQETQYF. CDR3 bases: TGTGCCAGCAGCTTAATAGCGGGGGTTCAAGAGACCCAGTACTTC.

This sequence joins TRBV7-3 and TRBJ2-2; 7 bases map to TRBD1. After removal of 4 bases from V and 4 bases from J, the junction contained 3 bases not matched to a gene. The germline gives CDR1 SGHTA, CDR2 FQGTGA. CDR3 length equals 14 residues. The CDR3 spells CASSSQGITGELFF. DNA for the CDR3: TGTGCCAGCAGCTCACAGGGGATCACCGGGGAGCTGTTTTTT.

The CDR3 reads CASSTGLGNSFF. In nucleotides, the CDR3 is TGTGCCAGCAGTACAGGGCTCGGAAATTCTTTCTTT. V and J are TRBV12-3 or TRBV12-4 and TRBJ1-1; a possible D gene is TRBD1 (6 bases). This CDR3 has 12 amino acids. Trimming took 5 bases from V and 12 from J, leaving 16 bases between them.

The gene calls are TRBV5-1 and TRBJ2-1; D perhaps matches TRBD1 (6 bases). Germline V gene sequence: CDR1 SGHRS, CDR2 YFSETQ. The V end was cut by 0 bases, the J end by 7 bases, with 8 bases between. The CDR3 sequence is 13 residues long. The CDR3 region is CASSLVQGNEQFF. Here the CDR3 DNA reads TGCGCCAGCAGCTTGGTACAGGGAAATGAGCAGTTCTTC.

V usage is TRBV20-1 and J usage is TRBJ2-1; no reliable D call. This CDR3 is built from 14 residues. Trimming pared 1 base from V and 2 bases from J, leaving 9 bases between. Germline V gene sequence: CDR1 DFQATT, CDR2 SNEGSKA (reference sequence). CDR3 region: CSARARVPYNEQFF. The CDR3 region has the DNA TGCAGTGCTAGAGCTAGGGTTCCCTACAATGAGCAGTTCTTC.